The 30 T cell receptor beta chains below come from one sample, sequenced in a study of blood T cell repertoires in COVID-19. Profiling relied on immunoSEQ multiplex PCR, and the TCRdb table lists in-frame clones only, not all of them. The sample has roughly 150,000 clones; under 95% are singletons. Source material: peripheral blood. The receptor source for this set is a man between 18 and 29 years old with COVID-19, enrolled during active disease.

The rearrangement links TRBV4-3 to TRBJ1-1; no reliable D call. There are 16 residues in the CDR3. Trimming removed 4 bases from V and 1 base from J, with 16 bases in between. Germline CDR1 LGHNA, CDR2 YSLEER. CDR3 bases: TGCGCCAGCAGCCGCCAACCGGGAAACTGGAACACTGAAGCTTTCTTT. Protein: CASSRQPGNWNTEAFF.

The CDR3: CAWSTSMNEQFF. CDR3 coding DNA: TGTGCCTGGAGTACTAGTATGAATGAGCAGTTCTTC. J is TRBJ2-1 and V is TRBV30; weak D call: TRBD2 (5 bases). This CDR3 spans 12 amino acids. With 2 bases removed from V and 7 bases from J, the gap between germline ends came to 9 bases. CDR1 is GTSNPN, CDR2 SVGIG, per germline (reference sequence).

The chain is built from TRBV7-8 and TRBJ2-7; a weak D match, TRBD2 (6 bases). Germline CDR1 is SGHVS and CDR2 is FQNEAQ. This CDR3 comprises 16 residues. V lost 5 bases and J 0 bases, leaving 17 bases between the germline ends. CDR3 coding DNA: TGTGCCAGCAGCCGTAAAGAAGGGACTGCCTCCTACGAGCAGTACTTC. Its translation: CASSRKEGTASYEQYF.

The chain links TRBV13 to TRBJ2-6, with no clear D. The CDR3 covers 15 residues. Germline V gene sequence: CDR1 PRHDT, CDR2 FYEKMQ (reference sequence). The V gene lost 5 bases and the J gene lost 4 bases, with 12 bases spanning the gap. CDR3 sequence reads: CASSPFEAGANVLTF. CDR3 nucleotides: TGTGCCAGCAGCCCCTTCGAAGCGGGGGCCAACGTCCTGACTTTC. The whole variable domain, remainder taken from reference TRBV13 and TRBJ2-6, is AAGVIQSPRHLIKEKRETATLKCYPIPRHDTVYWYQQGPGQDPQFLISFYEKMQSDKGSIPDRFSAQQFSDYHSELNMSSLELGDSALYFCASSPFEAGANVLTFGAGSRLTVL.

There are a few counts of this clone. The CDR3 loop is CSGSVGGGDEQFF. The CDR3 nucleotides read TGCAGCGGCAGCGTGGGGGGTGGGGATGAGCAGTTCTTC. This chain links TRBV29-1 with TRBJ2-1; perhaps TRBD2 as D (6 bases). The CDR3 runs 13 residues. Between the trimmed V and J ends, which lost 7 bases and 8 bases, there was a span of 18 bases. Germline lookup yields CDR1 SQVTM and CDR2 ANQGSEA.

This chain uses TRBV30 with TRBJ1-2; a weak D match, TRBD1 (6 bases). CDR3 length: 14 residues. Germline lookup yields CDR1 GTSNPN and CDR2 SVGIG (reference sequence). Trimming stripped 4 bases from V and 2 bases from J, with 14 bases between. The CDR3 is CAWTPGAWNYGYTF. The CDR3 DNA follows: TGTGCCTGGACTCCAGGGGCGTGGAACTATGGCTACACCTTC. The whole variable domain, remainder taken from reference TRBV30 and TRBJ1-2, is SQTIHQWPATLVQPVGSPLSLECTVEGTSNPNLYWYRQAAGRGLQLLFYSVGIGQISSEVPQNLSASRPQDRQFILSSKKLLLSDSGFYLCAWTPGAWNYGYTFGSGTRLTVV.

The chain combines TRBV24-1 with TRBJ2-2; TRBD1 agrees at 10 bases. CDR1 is KGHDR and CDR2 is SFDVKD in the germline V gene. The CDR3 consists of 18 residues. J gave up 4 bases and V 0 bases, and 7 bases lay outside the gene matches. The CDR3 region is CATSDLDEGTGVTGELFF. CDR3 DNA sequence: TGTGCCACCAGTGATTTGGATGAGGGGACAGGGGTCACCGGGGAGCTGTTTTTT.

This clone appeared a single time. V is TRBV15 and J is TRBJ1-1; D unresolved. The V end lost 0 bases, the J end lost 1 base, and 12 bases lay between the germline ends. The CDR3 is made up of 16 amino acids. Germline V gene data show CDR1 as LNHNV and CDR2 as YYDKDF (reference sequence). CDR3 sequence reads: CATSRDPAGWNTEAFF. The CDR3 DNA reads TGTGCCACCAGCAGAGATCCGGCAGGCTGGAACACTGAAGCTTTCTTT.

The V call is TRBV7-2, the J call TRBJ2-7; TRBD2 is a possible D gene (6 bases). The CDR3 runs 15 residues. Germline loops: CDR1 SGHTA, CDR2 FQGNSA. Trimming cost V 5 bases and J 4 bases, with 18 bases left between them. This chain's CDR3 is CASSPGGGIRYEQYF. The DNA for the CDR3 is TGTGCCAGCAGCCCGGGCGGCGGGATAAGGTACGAGCAGTACTTC.

The J gene is TRBJ1-2, the V gene TRBV14; no definite D call. CDR1 and CDR2 from the germline V gene are SGHDN and FVKESK. The germline V and J ends were trimmed by 4 bases and 0 bases, with 15 bases remaining between them. The CDR3 runs 16 residues. The CDR3 DNA reads as TGTGCCAGCAGCCCCTCGATCTTAGGAGCTAACTATGGCTACACCTTC. It specifies CASSPSILGANYGYTF.

V and J are TRBV3-1 (or the pseudogene TRBV3-2) and TRBJ2-1; 8 bases are a match to TRBD1. The CDR3 loop spans 16 amino acids. CDR1 is LGHDT, CDR2 YNNKEL, per germline (reference sequence). V was clipped by 3 bases and J by 5 bases; unmatched bases: 9. CDR3 residues: CASSQGSGGRDNEQFF. Here the CDR3 DNA reads TGTGCCAGCAGCCAGGGTTCAGGGGGCCGAGACAATGAGCAGTTCTTC.

This chain uses TRBV7-9 with TRBJ1-2, with a weak D call TRBD1 (5 bases). CDR3 length: 13 amino acids. The V gene lost 4 bases and the J gene lost 3 bases, with 9 bases spanning the gap. The germline V gene encodes CDR1 SEHNR and CDR2 FQNEAQ (reference sequence). CDR3 loop: CASSSATDYGYTF. The CDR3 region has the DNA TGTGCCAGCAGCTCAGCGACAGACTATGGCTACACCTTC.

This clone showed up just a few times. The V gene is TRBV19, the J gene TRBJ1-6; 8 bases are a match to TRBD1. Germline-derived CDR1 and CDR2 are LNHDA and SQIVND (reference sequence). The CDR3 is 14 residues long. V trimming: 4 bases; J trimming: 4 bases; junction bases outside the gene matches: 0. The chain's CDR3 is CASSRTGYNSPLHF. The CDR3 DNA reads as TGTGCCAGTAGTAGGACAGGGTATAATTCACCCCTCCACTTT.

The chain links TRBV6-6 to TRBJ2-7; D possibly corresponds to TRBD2 (5 bases). V lost 11 bases, J lost 5 bases, and 16 bases lay in between. The germline V gene has CDR1 MNHNY and CDR2 SVGAGI (reference sequence). This CDR3 is 12 amino acids long. The CDR3 here is CACQLGANEQYF. Written as DNA, the CDR3 is TGTGCCTGCCAACTAGGAGCTAACGAGCAGTACTTC.

J is TRBJ1-5 and V is TRBV15; a possible D gene is TRBD1 (5 bases). This CDR3 spans 12 amino acids. Germline assignment: CDR1 LNHNV and CDR2 YYDKDF (reference sequence). V lost 5 bases and J 6 bases, leaving 8 bases between the germline ends. The CDR3 region has the DNA TGTGCCACCAGCTGGCAGGGTCAGCCCCAGCATTTT. Its translation: CATSWQGQPQHF.

V usage is TRBV18 and J usage is TRBJ2-3, with 11 bases identical to TRBD2. The germline V gene encodes CDR1 KGHSH and CDR2 LQKENI. V gave up 5 bases and J gave up 4 bases; unmatched junction bases: 5. This CDR3 contains 15 residues. Here the CDR3 DNA reads TGTGCCAGCTCAGTACTAGCGGGAGCGTCAGATACGCAGTATTTT. Protein product: CASSVLAGASDTQYF.

This chain joins TRBV5-6 and TRBJ2-5, with D uncertain. Germline loops: CDR1 SGHDT, CDR2 YYEEEE. V lost 3 bases and J 0 bases, leaving 12 bases between the germline ends. The CDR3 totals 15 residues. CDR3: CASSSAVTDQETQYF. In DNA, the CDR3 is TGTGCCAGCAGCTCCGCGGTGACGGACCAAGAGACCCAGTACTTC.

Note on this clone: The junction and the germline gene differ at one end; a read error may be behind it. V gene TRBV5-6 combines with J gene TRBJ2-7; D perhaps matches TRBD1 (7 bases). The CDR3 is made up of 16 amino acids. Germline CDR1 SGHDT, CDR2 YYEEEE. CDR3 amino acids: CASSLASDRFFVGRNF. Written as DNA, the CDR3 is TGTGCCAGCAGCTTGGCCTCGGACAGGTTCTTCGTAGGGAGGAACTTC.

V usage is TRBV27 and J usage is TRBJ2-1; no clear D. Per germline, CDR1 MNHEY and CDR2 SMNVEV (reference sequence). The length of the CDR3 is 14 residues. The V end was cut by 2 bases, the J end by 6 bases, with 11 bases between. CDR3 sequence: CASSLVTLSNEQFF. In DNA, the CDR3 is TGTGCCAGCAGTTTAGTAACCCTAAGCAATGAGCAGTTCTTC.

The rearrangement links TRBV7-2 to TRBJ1-4; D possibly corresponds to TRBD1 (6 bases). V shed 5 bases and J shed 8 bases, with 18 bases lying between them. Germline values: CDR1 SGHTA, CDR2 FQGNSA. This CDR3 region has 15 residues. The CDR3 protein is CASSVDRGAWEKLFF. CDR3 coding DNA: TGTGCCAGCAGCGTCGATCGGGGGGCTTGGGAAAAACTGTTTTTT.

The chain joins TRBV19 to TRBJ1-2, with a weak D call TRBD1 (5 bases). This CDR3 contains 15 residues. The V gene lost 3 bases and the J gene lost 4 bases, with 15 bases spanning the gap. Germline V lookup: CDR1 LNHDA, CDR2 SQIVND (reference sequence). CDR3 sequence: CASSIGAGKGYGYTF. CDR3 bases: TGTGCCAGTAGTATTGGGGCAGGGAAGGGCTATGGCTACACCTTC.

This clone was picked up one time. The chain combines TRBV6-5 with TRBJ2-2, with 8 positions matching TRBD2. The CDR3 is made up of 16 amino acids. Germline loops: CDR1 MNHEY, CDR2 SVGAGI. With 0 bases clipped from V and 6 bases from J, the junction kept 6 bases outside the gene matches. CDR3 sequence: CASSYSSGIPSGELFF. CDR3 bases: TGTGCCAGCAGTTACTCTAGCGGGATTCCATCCGGGGAGCTGTTTTTT.

V gene TRBV7-3 combines with J gene TRBJ2-3, with TRBD1 matching 10 bases. Germline V CDR1 and CDR2: SGHTA, FQGTGA. The CDR3 length is 17 residues. The J segment lost 5 bases and the V segment lost 5 bases, leaving 13 bases of the junction unmatched. CDR3 sequence (DNA): TGTGCCAGCAGCCCACAAACCGGGGACAGGGGAGGAGATACGCAGTATTTT. This translates into CASSPQTGDRGGDTQYF.

The chain has TRBV30 and TRBJ1-5, with a tentative D call TRBD1 (5 bases). Deletions cut 5 bases from V and 5 bases from J, with 13 bases between. The CDR3 runs to 13 residues. Germline V gene lookup returns CDR1 GTSNPN and CDR2 SVGIG (reference sequence). The CDR3 loop reads CAWQSGMDQPQHF. CDR3 nucleotides: TGTGCCTGGCAATCAGGGATGGATCAGCCCCAGCATTTT. Based on the CDR3 plus reference TRBV30 and TRBJ1-5, the full variable domain is SQTIHQWPATLVQPVGSPLSLECTVEGTSNPNLYWYRQAAGRGLQLLFYSVGIGQISSEVPQNLSASRPQDRQFILSSKKLLLSDSGFYLCAWQSGMDQPQHFGDGTRLSIL.

The rearrangement uses TRBV19 and TRBJ1-1; D is uncertain. The CDR3 totals 14 residues. Germline V lookup: CDR1 LNHDA, CDR2 SQIVND (reference sequence). V was cut by 1 base and J by 1 base, with 7 bases left in between. CDR3 residues: CASSIGTANTEAFF. In nucleotides, the CDR3 is TGTGCCAGTAGTATAGGTACAGCGAACACTGAAGCTTTCTTT.

This clone was observed a single time. Sequence at one end of the junction differs from germline and may be a read error. J is TRBJ1-4 and V is TRBV28; tentatively, D is TRBD1 (5 bases). CDR1 and CDR2 (germline): MDHEN, SYDVKM. The CDR3 has 16 residues. The CDR3 loop is CASSLIARGNEEKLLF. The DNA of the CDR3 is TGTGCCAGCAGTTTAATAGCGCGGGGCAACGAGGAAAAACTGCTTTTT.

The V and J genes are TRBV3-1 (or the pseudogene TRBV3-2) and TRBJ2-1; 11 bases are shared with TRBD2. The germline CDR1 and CDR2 sequences are LGHDT and YNNKEL (reference sequence). This CDR3 has 15 residues. Germline trimming cut 2 bases from V and 7 bases from J; bases unmatched to any gene: 4. CDR3 region: CASSQLLAGANEQFF. CDR3 sequence (DNA): TGTGCCAGCAGCCAACTACTAGCGGGAGCGAATGAGCAGTTCTTC.

The chain employs TRBV30 and TRBJ2-7; no clear D gene. This CDR3 contains 12 residues. V was cut by 2 bases and J by 5 bases, with 10 bases left in between. The germline V gene encodes CDR1 GTSNPN and CDR2 SVGIG (reference sequence). CDR3: CAWSPKSHEQYF. The CDR3 nucleotides are TGTGCCTGGAGTCCTAAAAGCCACGAGCAGTACTTC.

Note on this clone: The germline gene is not matched at one end of the junction; a read error may be the cause. The rearrangement joins TRBV7-2 to TRBJ2-1, with 7 bases identical to TRBD1. The CDR3 contains 13 residues. Germline lookup yields CDR1 SGHTA and CDR2 FQGNSA. CDR3 sequence reads: CASSLSVWDSRIF. The CDR3 coding sequence is TGTGCCAGCAGCTTAAGTGTCTGGGACAGCAGAATCTTC.

The rearrangement joins TRBV24-1 to TRBJ2-3, with 7 bases lining up with TRBD2. The CDR3 contains 14 residues. CDR1 and CDR2 from the germline V gene are KGHDR and SFDVKD. Losses at the gene ends were 9 bases for V and 0 bases for J; bases not matched to a gene: 5. CDR3: CATVGRESTDTQYF. The CDR3 DNA is TGTGCCACCGTGGGGCGGGAGAGCACAGATACGCAGTATTTT.